This T cell receptor (beta chain) was found in a study of T cells in Graves' hyperthyroidism and ophthalmopathy (dated by TCRdb to about 2019). Regarding the research as a whole: Peripheral blood was collected at initial diagnosis, before any treatment. To identify distinguishing TCR V-J signatures, a discovery cohort of some 100 patients was used, comprising approximately 40 with Graves' ophthalmopathy and under 60 with stable Graves' hyperthyroidism. In addition, the study compared T-cell repertoires in thyroid tissue and in blood from over 5 Graves' hyperthyroidism patients. Once sampling was done, hyperthyroidism patients were given methimazole at a starting dose of 30 mg daily, whereas ophthalmopathy patients were given high-dose intravenous methylprednisolone. Prospective prediction of ophthalmopathy was tested in an independent validation cohort of 18 to 20 hyperthyroidism patients and 17 patients who later progressed to ophthalmopathy. For training and testing, the roughly 93 patients in the discovery cohort were randomly divided in a 7:3 ratio. According to the paper, TCR Vbeta CDR3 sequencing was carried out on over 130 peripheral blood samples, which came from 40 to 45 ophthalmopathy, under 85 hyperthyroidism and about 17 progressor patients.

The hyperthyroidism patients were between 18 and 65 years old and newly diagnosed, with a disease duration of less than 2 months. Exclusion was applied to patients with uncontrolled infections, other autoimmune diseases, pregnancy or lactation. Diagnoses relied on clinical symptoms, serum thyroxine and TRAb, thyroid ultrasound and orbital computed tomography. Blood from progressor patients was collected at the time of first diagnosis with hyperthyroidism, before any ophthalmopathy symptoms had appeared. PBMCs were separated from approximately 9.9 ml of fresh peripheral blood using Ficoll-Paque density gradient centrifugation. Progressor patients were defined as those initially diagnosed with Graves' hyperthyroidism in whom ophthalmopathy developed during follow-up. Trizol reagent was used to extract total RNA, and RNA quality was then checked on an Agilent 2100 Bioanalyzer. TCR beta CDR3 regions were amplified from RNA transcripts. The first round of RT-PCR for the TCR CDR3 was performed with the HTBI primer set and the Qiagen OneStep RT-PCR kit. Libraries were constructed in a second round of multiplex PCR, after which size selection and purification were performed. Libraries were sequenced paired-end with 100 bp reads on an Illumina HiSeq2000. The original methods were these. SOAPnuke was used to process the raw data, throwing out any read that contained adapters or uncalled bases, had a mean Phred below 15, or lacked an exact constant-primer or identifier match. COPE v1.2.5 was used to merge the high-quality paired reads, and each unique nucleotide sequence was defined as a clonotype. MiTCR v1.1 was used to align the clonotypes against IMGT TRBV, TRBD and TRBJ reference segments. Analysis was restricted to V-J combinations with a frequency above 0.0001, which covered about 99% of repertoires. The TCS score was defined as F50 (clonal expansion) divided by E x V (chaos), with BLOSUM62-based TCRdist calculated between CDR3 peptides within each V-J. Welch's t-statistics and random forest reduced 450 to 600 V-J features to fewer than 15, which were used in a naive Bayes classifier (R e1071). Starting from the raw public reads, TCRdb applied fastp trimming at Q25, assembled clones with MiXCR and retained in-frame beta chains. Rows merge per CDR3 protein into single entries with the most common DNA and genes. The V and J calls and clone size come from TCRdb's table, not from the authors' own analysis. The sample includes about 260,000 distinct CDR3 sequences, with 25% to 30% observed a single time. The leading ten clones occupy approximately 30% of the sample.

Study-wide findings and limitations: Ophthalmopathy was separated from stable hyperthyroidism by a 13 V-J signature model, with approximately 90% sensitivity and about 84% specificity obtained in cross-validation and 80%/75% obtained in testing. In validation, the model predicted progression to ophthalmopathy with 55% to 71% sensitivity and approximately 74% specificity, a median of about 6 months before onset. Blood samples also contained most of the expanded thyroid clonotypes (frequency above 0.001), which suggests that blood repertoires may reflect thyroid immune responses. Sample size was not statistically predetermined, and investigators were not blinded to group allocation.

This clonotype was recorded a few times. Its antigen is currently not known. The sample holds no much larger clone one base away, and base qualities are not on file. The CDR3 runs 13 amino acids, cysteine and phenylalanine included. Left in the record is the CDR3 DNA by itself, 39 bases read in frame from the first base. Between the V and J ends, shortened by 2 bases and 6 bases respectively, the junction contains 14 bases. CDR1 and CDR2 are drawn from the germline V gene (reference sequence): DFQATT, SNEGSKA. Sequenced sample: blood. This receptor chain uses TRBV20-1 and TRBJ2-7, and the D gene may be TRBD2, 6 bases matching. The receptor comes from a man in his forties with Graves' hyperthyroidism that later progressed to Graves' ophthalmopathy. CDR3 protein: CSARSGSGGEQYF. The nucleotide sequence is given as TGCAGTGCTAGATCAGGTAGCGGTGGCGAGCAGTACTTC.